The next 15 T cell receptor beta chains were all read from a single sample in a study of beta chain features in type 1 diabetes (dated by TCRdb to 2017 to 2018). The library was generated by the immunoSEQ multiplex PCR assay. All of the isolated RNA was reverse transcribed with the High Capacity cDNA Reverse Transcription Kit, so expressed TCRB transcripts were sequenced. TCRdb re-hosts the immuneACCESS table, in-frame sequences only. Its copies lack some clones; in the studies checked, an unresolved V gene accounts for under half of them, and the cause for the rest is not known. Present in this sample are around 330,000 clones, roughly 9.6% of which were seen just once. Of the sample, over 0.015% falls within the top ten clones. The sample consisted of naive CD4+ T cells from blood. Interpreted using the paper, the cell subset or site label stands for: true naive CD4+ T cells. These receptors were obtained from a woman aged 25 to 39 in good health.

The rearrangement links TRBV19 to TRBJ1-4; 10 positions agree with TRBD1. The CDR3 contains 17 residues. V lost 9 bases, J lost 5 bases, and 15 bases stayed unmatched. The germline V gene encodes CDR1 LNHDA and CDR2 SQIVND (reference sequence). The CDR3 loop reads CASQPDRGFSANEKLFF. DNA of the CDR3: TGTGCCAGCCAACCGGACAGGGGGTTCTCCGCGAATGAAAAACTGTTTTTT.

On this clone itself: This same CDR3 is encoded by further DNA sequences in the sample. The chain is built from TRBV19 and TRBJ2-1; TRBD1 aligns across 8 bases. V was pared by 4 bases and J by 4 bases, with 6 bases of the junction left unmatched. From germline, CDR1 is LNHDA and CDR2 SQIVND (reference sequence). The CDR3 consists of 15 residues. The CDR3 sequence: CASSTDRGLYNEQFF. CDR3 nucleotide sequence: TGTGCCAGTAGTACCGACAGGGGTTTATACAATGAGCAGTTCTTC.

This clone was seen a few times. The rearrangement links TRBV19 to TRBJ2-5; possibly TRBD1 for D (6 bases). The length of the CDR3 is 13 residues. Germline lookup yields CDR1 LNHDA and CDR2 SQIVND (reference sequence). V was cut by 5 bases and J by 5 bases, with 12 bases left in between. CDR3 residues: CASSGQGSETQYF. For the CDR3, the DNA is TGTGCCAGTAGTGGGCAGGGGTCGGAGACCCAGTACTTC.

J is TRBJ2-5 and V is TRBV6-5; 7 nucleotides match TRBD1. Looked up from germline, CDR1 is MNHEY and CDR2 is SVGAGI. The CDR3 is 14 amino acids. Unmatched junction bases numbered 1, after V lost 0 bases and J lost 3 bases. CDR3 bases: TGTGCCAGCAGTTACTCGGGACAGAAAGAGACCCAGTACTTC. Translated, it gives CASSYSGQKETQYF.

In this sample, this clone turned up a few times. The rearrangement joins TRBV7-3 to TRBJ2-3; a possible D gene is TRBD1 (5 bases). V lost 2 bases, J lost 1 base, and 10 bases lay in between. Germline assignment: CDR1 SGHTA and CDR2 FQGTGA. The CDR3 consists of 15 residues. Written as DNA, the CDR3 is TGTGCCAGCAGCTTACTAGGGGCTGGCACAGATACGCAGTATTTT. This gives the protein CASSLLGAGTDTQYF.

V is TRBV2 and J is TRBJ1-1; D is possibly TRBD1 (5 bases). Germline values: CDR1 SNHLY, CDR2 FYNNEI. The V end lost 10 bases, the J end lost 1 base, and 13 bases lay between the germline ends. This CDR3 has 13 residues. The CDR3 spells CATDRGGNTEAFF. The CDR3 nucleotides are TGTGCCACCGACCGCGGGGGGAACACTGAAGCTTTCTTT.

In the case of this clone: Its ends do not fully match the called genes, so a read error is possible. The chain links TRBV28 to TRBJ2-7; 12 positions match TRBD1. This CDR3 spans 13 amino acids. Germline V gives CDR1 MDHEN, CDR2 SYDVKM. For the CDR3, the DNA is TGTGGCAGCCGGGACAGGGGGCTGTACGAGCAGTACTTC. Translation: CGSRDRGLYEQYF.

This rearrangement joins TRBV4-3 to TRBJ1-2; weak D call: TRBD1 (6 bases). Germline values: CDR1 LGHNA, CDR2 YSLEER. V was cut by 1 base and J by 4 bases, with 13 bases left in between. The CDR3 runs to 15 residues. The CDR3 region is CASSQASRGIYGYTF. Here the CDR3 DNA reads TGCGCCAGCAGCCAAGCTTCCAGGGGTATCTATGGCTACACCTTC.

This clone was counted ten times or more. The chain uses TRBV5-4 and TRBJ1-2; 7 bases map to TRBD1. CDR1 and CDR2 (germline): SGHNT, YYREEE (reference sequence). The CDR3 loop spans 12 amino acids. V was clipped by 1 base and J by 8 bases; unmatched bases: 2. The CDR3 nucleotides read TGTGCCAGCAGCTTGACAGGGGTGGGCTACACCTTC. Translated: CASSLTGVGYTF.

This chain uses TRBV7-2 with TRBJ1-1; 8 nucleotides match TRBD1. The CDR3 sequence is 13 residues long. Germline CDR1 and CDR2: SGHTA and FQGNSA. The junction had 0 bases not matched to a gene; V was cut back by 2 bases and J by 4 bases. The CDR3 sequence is CASSLTGGTEAFF. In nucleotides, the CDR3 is TGTGCCAGCAGCTTAACAGGGGGCACTGAAGCTTTCTTT.

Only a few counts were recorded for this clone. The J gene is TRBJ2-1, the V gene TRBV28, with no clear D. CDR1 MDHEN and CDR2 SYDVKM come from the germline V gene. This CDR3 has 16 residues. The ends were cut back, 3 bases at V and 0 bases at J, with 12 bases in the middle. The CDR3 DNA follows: TGTGCCAGCAGTTTGCCCCAGAGGAGCTCCTACAATGAGCAGTTCTTC. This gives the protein CASSLPQRSSYNEQFF. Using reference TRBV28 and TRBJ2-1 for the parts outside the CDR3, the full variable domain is DVKVTQSSRYLVKRTGEKVFLECVQDMDHENMFWYRQDPGLGLRLIYFSYDVKMKEKGDIPEGYSVSREKKERFSLILESASTNQTSMYLCASSLPQRSSYNEQFFGPGTRLTVL.

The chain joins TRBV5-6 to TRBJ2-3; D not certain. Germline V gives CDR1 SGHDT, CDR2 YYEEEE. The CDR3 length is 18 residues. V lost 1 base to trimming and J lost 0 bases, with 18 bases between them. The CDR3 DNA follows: TGTGCCAGCAGCTTGAGAGTTAGTGCAACTTCTAGCACAGATACGCAGTATTTT. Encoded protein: CASSLRVSATSSTDTQYF.

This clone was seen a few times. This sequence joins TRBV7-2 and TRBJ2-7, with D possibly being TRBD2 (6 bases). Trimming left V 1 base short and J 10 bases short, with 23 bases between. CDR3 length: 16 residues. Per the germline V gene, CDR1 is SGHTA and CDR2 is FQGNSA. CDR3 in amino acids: CASSLESRRLAGPQYF. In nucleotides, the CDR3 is TGTGCCAGCAGCTTAGAGTCGCGGAGACTGGCGGGACCCCAGTACTTC.

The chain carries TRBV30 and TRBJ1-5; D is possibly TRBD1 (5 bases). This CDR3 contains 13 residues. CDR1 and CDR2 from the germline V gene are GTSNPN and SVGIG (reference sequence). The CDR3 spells CAFGQGGKQPQHF. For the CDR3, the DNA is TGTGCATTTGGCCAGGGCGGGAAGCAGCCCCAGCATTTT.

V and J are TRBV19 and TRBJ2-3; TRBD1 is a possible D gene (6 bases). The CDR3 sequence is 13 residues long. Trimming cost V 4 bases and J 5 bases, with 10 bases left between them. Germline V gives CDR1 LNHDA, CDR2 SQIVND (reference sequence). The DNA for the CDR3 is TGTGCCAGTAGTAACAGGGTGAGAGATACGCAGTATTTT. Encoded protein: CASSNRVRDTQYF. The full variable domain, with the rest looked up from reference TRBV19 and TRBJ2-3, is DGGITQSPKYLFRKEGQNVTLSCEQNLNHDAMYWYRQDPGQGLRLIYYSQIVNDFQKGDIAEGYSVSREKKESFPLTVTSAQKNPTAFYLCASSNRVRDTQYFGPGTRLTVL.